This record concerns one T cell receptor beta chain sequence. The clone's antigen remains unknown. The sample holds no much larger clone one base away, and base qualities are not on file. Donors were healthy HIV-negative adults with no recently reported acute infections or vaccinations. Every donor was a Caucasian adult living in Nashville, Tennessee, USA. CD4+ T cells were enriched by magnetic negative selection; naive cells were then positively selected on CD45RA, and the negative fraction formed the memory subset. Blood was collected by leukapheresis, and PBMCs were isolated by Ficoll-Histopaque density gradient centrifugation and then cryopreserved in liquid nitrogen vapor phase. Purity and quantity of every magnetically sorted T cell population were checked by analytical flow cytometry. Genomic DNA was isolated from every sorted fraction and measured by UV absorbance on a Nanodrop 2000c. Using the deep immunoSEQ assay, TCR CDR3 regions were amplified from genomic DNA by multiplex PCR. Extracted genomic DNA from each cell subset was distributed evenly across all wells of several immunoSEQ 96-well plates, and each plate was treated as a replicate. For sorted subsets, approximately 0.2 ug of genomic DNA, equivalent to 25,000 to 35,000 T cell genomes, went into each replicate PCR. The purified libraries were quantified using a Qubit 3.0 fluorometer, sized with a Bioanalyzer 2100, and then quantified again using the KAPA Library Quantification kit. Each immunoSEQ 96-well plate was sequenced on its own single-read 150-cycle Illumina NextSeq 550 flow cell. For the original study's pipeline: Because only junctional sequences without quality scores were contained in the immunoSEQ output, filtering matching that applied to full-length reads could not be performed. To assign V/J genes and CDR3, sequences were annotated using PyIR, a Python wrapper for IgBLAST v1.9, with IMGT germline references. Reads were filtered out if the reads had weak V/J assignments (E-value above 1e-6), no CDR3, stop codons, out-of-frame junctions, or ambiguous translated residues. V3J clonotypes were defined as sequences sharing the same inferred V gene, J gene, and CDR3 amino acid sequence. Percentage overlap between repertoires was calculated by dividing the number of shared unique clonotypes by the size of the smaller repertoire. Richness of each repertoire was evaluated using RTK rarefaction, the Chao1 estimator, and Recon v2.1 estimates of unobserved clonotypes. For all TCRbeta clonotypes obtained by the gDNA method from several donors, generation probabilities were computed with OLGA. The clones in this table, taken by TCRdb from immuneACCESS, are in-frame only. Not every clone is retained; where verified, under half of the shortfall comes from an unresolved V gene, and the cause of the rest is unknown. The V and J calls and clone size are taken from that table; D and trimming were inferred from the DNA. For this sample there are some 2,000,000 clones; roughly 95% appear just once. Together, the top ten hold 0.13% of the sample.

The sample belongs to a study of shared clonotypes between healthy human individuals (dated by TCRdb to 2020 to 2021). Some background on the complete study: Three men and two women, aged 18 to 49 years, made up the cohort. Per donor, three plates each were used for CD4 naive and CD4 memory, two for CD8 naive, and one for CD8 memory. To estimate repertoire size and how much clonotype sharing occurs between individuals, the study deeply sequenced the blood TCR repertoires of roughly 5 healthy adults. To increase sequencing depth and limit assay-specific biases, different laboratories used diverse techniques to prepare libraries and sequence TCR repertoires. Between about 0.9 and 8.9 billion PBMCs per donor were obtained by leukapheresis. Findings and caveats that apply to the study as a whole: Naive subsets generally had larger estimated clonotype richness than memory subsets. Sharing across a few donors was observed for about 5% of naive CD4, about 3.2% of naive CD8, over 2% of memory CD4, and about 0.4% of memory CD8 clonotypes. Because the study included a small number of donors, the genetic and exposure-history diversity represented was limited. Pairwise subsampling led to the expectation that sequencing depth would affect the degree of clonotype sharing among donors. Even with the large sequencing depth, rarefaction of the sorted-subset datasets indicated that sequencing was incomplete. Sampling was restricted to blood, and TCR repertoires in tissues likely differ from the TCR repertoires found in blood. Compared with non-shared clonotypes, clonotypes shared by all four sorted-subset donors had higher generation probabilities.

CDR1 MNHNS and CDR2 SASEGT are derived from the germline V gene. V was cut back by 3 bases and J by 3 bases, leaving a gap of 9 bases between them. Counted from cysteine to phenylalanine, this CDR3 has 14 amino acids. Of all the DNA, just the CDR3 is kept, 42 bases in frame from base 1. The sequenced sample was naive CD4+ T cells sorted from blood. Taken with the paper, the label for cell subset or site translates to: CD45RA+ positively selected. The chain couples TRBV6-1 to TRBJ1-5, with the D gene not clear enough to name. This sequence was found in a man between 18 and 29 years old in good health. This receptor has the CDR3 CASSDRSNNQPQHF. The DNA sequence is TGTGCCAGCAGTGATAGGTCAAACAATCAGCCCCAGCATTTT.